This note documents a single TCR beta chain sequence. Germline trimming cut 2 bases from V and 9 bases from J; bases unmatched to any gene: 12. Germline values: CDR1 SNHLY, CDR2 FYNNEI. This CDR3 contains 16 residues. These data are taken from a study of blood T cell repertoires in COVID-19. Adults between about 18 and 95 years of age took part from about two dozen US areas. Recovered Cohort 3 donors showed two negative PCRs, clearance, or symptom resolution. Methods used by the authors: Amplification of reference gene primers provided the estimated nucleated cell counts. Sequencing was performed with immunoSEQ multiplex PCR; in TCRdb, only in-frame clones are kept and a portion is missing. That table furnishes V, J and clone size, whereas the DNA furnished D and trimming. The top ten hold roughly 1.1% of the sample, which has 250,000 to 350,000 clones, approximately 92% seen once.

Material for sequencing was PBMCs or T cells enriched from blood (not recorded which). V and J are TRBV2 and TRBJ2-1; TRBD2 matches 8 bases. This TCR was sampled from a woman aged 30 to 39 who had recovered from COVID-19. CDR3: CASSEMGASGWGEQFF. CDR3 nucleotide sequence: TGTGCCAGCAGTGAAATGGGGGCTAGCGGGTGGGGTGAGCAGTTCTTC.